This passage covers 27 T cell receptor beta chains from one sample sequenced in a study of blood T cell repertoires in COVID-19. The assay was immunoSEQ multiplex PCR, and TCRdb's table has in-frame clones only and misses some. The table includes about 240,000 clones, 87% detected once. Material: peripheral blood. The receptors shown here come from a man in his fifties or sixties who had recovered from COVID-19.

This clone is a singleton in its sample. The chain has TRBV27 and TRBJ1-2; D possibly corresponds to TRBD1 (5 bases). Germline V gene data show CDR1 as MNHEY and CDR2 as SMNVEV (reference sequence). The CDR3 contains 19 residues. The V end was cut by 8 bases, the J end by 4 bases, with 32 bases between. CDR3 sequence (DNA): TGTGCCAGCGGGACTAACATGCCAACCCTAGTGCCTTTTTCCTATGGCTACACCTTC. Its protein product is CASGTNMPTLVPFSYGYTF.

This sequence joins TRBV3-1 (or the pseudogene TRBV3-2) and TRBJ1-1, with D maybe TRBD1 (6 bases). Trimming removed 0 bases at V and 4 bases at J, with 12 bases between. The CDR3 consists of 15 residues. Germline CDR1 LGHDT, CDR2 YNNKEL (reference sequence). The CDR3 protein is CASSQDWGRLTEAFF. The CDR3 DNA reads TGTGCCAGCAGCCAAGACTGGGGGCGGCTCACTGAAGCTTTCTTT.

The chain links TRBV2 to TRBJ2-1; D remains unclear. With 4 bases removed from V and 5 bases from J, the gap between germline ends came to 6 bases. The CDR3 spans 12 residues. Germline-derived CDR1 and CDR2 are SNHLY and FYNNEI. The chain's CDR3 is CASSARDNEQFF. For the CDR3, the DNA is TGTGCCAGCAGTGCCCGGGACAATGAGCAGTTCTTC.

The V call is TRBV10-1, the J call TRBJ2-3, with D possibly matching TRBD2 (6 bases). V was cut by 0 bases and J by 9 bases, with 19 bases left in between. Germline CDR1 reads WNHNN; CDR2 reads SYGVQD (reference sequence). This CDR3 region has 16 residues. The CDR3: CASSESRPAGTVTQYF. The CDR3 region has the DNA TGCGCCAGCAGTGAGTCGAGGCCAGCTGGGACTGTCACGCAGTATTTT.

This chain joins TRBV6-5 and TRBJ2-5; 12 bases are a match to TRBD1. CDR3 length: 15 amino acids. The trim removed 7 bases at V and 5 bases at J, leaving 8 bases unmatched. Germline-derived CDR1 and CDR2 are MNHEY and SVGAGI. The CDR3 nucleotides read TGTGCCAGCACCGGGGGGGGACAGGGGGCCGAGACCCAGTACTTC. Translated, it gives CASTGGGQGAETQYF.

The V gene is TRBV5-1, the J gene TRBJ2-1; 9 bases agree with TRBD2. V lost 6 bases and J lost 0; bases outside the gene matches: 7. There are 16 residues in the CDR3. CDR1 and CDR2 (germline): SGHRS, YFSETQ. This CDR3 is CASIGSGGSSYNEQFF. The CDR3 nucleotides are TGCGCCAGCATTGGAAGCGGGGGGAGCTCCTACAATGAGCAGTTCTTC.

Written as DNA, the CDR3 is TGTGCCAGCAGCTTGGGTACTGGGACAGTACAAGAGACCCAGTACTTC. It yields the protein CASSLGTGTVQETQYF. The V and J genes are TRBV5-8 and TRBJ2-5; 7 bases are shared with TRBD1. Germline V gene sequence: CDR1 SGHTS, CDR2 YDEGEE. The CDR3 runs to 16 residues. The trim removed 0 bases at V and 2 bases at J, leaving 7 bases unmatched.

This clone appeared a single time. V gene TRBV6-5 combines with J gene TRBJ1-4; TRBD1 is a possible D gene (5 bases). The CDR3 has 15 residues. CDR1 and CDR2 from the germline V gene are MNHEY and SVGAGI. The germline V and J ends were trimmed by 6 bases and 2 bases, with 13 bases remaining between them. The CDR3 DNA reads TGTGCCAGCAGCCCGGTAGGGGCGACTAATGAAAAACTGTTTTTT. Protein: CASSPVGATNEKLFF.

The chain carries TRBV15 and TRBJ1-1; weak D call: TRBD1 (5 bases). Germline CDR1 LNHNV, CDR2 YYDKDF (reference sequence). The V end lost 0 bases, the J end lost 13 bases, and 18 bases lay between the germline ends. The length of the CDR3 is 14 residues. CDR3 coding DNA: TGTGCCACCAGCAGAGATCTCGGCAGGGCATGGGGTTTCTTT. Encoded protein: CATSRDLGRAWGFF. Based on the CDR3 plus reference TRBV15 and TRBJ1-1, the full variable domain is DAMVIQNPRYQVTQFGKPVTLSCSQTLNHNVMYWYQQKSSQAPKLLFHYYDKDFNNEADTPDNFQSRRPNTSFCFLDIRSPGLGDTAMYLCATSRDLGRAWGFFGQGTRLTVV.

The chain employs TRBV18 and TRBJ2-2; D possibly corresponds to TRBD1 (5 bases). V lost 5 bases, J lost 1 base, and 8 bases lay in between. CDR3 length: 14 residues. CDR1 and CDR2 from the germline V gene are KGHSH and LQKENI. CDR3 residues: CASSKQVNTGELFF. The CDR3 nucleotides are TGTGCCAGCTCAAAACAGGTGAACACCGGGGAGCTGTTTTTT.

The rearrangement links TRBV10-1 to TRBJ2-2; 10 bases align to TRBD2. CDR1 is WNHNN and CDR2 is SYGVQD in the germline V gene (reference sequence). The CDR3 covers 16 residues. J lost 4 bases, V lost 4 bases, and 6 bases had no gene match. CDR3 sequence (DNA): TGCGCCAGCAGTGTAGTAGCGGGGGGTACCACCGGGGAGCTGTTTTTT. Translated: CASSVVAGGTTGELFF.

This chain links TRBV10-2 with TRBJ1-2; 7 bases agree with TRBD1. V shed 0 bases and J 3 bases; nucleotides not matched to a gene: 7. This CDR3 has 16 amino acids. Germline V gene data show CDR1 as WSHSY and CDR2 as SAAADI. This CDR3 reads CASSESNRGVDYGYTF. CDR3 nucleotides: TGCGCCAGCAGTGAGTCGAACAGGGGTGTCGACTATGGCTACACCTTC.

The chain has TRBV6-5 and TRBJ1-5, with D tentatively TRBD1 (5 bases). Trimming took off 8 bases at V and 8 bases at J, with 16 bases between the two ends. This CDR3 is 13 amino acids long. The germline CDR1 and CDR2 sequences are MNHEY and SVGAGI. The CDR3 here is CASGGEGLKPQHF. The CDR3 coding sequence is TGTGCCAGCGGAGGGGAGGGGTTGAAGCCCCAGCATTTT.

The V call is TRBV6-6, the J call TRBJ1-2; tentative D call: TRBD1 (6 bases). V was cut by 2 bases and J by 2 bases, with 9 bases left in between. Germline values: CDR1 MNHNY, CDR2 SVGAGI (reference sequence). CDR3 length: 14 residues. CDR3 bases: TGTGCCAGCAGTTACCCGACAGGCAACTATGGCTACACCTTC. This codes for CASSYPTGNYGYTF.

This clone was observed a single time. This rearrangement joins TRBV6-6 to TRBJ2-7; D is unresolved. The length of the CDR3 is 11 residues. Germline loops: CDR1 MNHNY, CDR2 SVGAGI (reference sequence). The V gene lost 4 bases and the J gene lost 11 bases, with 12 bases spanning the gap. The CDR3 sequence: CASSSDTNEYF. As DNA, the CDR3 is TGTGCCAGCAGTTCCGACACCAATGAGTACTTC.

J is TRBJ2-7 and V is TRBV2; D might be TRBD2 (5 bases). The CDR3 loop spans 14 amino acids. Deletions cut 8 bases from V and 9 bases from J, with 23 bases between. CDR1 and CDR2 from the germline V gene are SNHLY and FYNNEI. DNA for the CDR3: TGTGCCAGCGTCCGCGGCACCGCGGGTCCAGGGCAGTACGTC. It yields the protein CASVRGTAGPGQYV.

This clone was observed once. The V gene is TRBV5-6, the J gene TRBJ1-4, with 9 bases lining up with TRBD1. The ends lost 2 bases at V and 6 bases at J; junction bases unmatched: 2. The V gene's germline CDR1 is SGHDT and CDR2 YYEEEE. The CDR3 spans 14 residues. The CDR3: CASSFWTGDEKLFF. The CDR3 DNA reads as TGTGCCAGCAGCTTCTGGACAGGGGATGAAAAACTGTTTTTT.

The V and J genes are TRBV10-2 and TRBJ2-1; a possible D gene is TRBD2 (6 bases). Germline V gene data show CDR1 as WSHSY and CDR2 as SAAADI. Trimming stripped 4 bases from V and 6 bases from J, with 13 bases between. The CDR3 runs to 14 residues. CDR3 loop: CASSVEGKVNEQFF. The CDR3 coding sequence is TGCGCCAGCAGTGTGGAGGGGAAGGTCAATGAGCAGTTCTTC.

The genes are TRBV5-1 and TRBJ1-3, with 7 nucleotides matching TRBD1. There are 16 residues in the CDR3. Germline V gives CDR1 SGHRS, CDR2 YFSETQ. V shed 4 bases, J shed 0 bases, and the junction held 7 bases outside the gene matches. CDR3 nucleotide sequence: TGCGCCAGCAGCCCCCGACAGGGCCTCTCTGGAAACACCATATATTTT. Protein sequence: CASSPRQGLSGNTIYF. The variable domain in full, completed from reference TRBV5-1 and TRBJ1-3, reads KAGVTQTPRYLIKTRGQQVTLSCSPISGHRSVSWYQQTPGQGLQFLFEYFSETQRNKGNFPGRFSGRQFSNSRSEMNVSTLELGDSALYLCASSPRQGLSGNTIYFGEGSWLTVV.

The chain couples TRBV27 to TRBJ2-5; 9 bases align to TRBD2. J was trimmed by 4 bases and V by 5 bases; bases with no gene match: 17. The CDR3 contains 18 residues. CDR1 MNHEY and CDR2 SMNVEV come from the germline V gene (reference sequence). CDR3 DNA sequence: TGTGCCAGCAGTCCCCTCCTCTCAGCGGGGGGTCTTTCAGAGACCCAGTACTTC. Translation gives CASSPLLSAGGLSETQYF.

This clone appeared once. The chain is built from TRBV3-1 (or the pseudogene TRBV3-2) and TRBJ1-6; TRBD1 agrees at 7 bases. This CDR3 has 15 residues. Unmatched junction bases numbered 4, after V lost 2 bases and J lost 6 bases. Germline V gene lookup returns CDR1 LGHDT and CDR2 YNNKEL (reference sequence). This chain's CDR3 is CASSQRQGINSPLHF. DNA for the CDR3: TGTGCCAGCAGCCAAAGACAGGGAATTAATTCACCCCTCCACTTT.

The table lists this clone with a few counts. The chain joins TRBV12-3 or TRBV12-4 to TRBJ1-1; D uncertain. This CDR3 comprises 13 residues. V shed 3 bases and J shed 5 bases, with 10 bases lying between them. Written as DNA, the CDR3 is TGTGCCAGCAGTTTTGGAGGGTTGACTGAAGCTTTCTTT. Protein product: CASSFGGLTEAFF.

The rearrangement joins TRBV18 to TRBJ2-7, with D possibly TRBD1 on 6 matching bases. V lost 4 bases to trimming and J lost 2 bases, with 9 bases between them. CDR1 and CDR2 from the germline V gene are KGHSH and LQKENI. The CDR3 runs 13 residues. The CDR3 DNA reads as TGTGCCAGCTCACTTGGACAGACCTACGAGCAGTACGTC. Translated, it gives CASSLGQTYEQYV.

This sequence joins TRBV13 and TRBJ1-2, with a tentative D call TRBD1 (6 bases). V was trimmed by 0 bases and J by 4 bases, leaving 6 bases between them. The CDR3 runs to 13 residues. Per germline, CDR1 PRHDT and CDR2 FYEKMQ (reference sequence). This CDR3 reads CASSLGDSYGYTF. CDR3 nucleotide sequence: TGTGCCAGCAGCTTAGGGGACAGCTATGGCTACACCTTC. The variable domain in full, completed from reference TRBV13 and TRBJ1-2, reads AAGVIQSPRHLIKEKRETATLKCYPIPRHDTVYWYQQGPGQDPQFLISFYEKMQSDKGSIPDRFSAQQFSDYHSELNMSSLELGDSALYFCASSLGDSYGYTFGSGTRLTVV.

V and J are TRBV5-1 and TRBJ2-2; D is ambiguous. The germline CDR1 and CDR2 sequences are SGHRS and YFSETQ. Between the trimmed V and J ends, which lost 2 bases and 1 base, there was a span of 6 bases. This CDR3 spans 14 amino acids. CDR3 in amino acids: CASSLLVNTGELFF. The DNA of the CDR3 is TGCGCCAGCAGCTTATTAGTGAACACCGGGGAGCTGTTTTTT.

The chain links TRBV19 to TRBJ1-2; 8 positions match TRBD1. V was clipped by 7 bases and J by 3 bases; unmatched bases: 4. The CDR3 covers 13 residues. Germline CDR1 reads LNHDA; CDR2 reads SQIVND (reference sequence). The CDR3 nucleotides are TGTGCCAGTAACGACAGGGGCGACTATGGCTACACCTTC. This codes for CASNDRGDYGYTF.

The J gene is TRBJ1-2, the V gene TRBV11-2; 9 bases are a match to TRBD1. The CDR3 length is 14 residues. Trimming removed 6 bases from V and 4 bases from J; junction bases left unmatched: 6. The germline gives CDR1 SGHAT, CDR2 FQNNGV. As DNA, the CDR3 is TGTGCCAGCAGACGGACAGGGGATACCTATGGCTACACCTTC. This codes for CASRRTGDTYGYTF. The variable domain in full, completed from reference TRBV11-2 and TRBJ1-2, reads EAGVAQSPRYKIIEKRQSVAFWCNPISGHATLYWYQQILGQGPKLLIQFQNNGVVDDSQLPKDRFSAERLKGVDSTLKIQPAKLEDSAVYLCASRRTGDTYGYTFGSGTRLTVV.